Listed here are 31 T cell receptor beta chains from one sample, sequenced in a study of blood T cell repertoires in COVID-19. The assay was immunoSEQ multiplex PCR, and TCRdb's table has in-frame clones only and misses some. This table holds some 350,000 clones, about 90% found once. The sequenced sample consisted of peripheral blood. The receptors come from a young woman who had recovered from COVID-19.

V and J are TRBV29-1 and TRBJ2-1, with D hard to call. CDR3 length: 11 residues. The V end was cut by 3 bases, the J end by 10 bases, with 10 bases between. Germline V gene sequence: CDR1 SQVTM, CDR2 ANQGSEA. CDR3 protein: CSVDRVGEQFF. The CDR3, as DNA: TGCAGCGTTGATCGGGTTGGGGAGCAGTTCTTC.

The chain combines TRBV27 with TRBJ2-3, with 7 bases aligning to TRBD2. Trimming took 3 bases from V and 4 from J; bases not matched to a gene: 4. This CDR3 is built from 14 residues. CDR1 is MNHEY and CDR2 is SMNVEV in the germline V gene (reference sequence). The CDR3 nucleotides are TGTGCCAGCAGTTTCAAGGGGAGGGCAGATACGCAGTATTTT. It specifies CASSFKGRADTQYF.

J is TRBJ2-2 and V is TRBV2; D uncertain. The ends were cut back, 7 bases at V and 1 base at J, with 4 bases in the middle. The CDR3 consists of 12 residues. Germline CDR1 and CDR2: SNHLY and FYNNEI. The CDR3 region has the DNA TGTGCCAGCATCCAGAACACCGGGGAGCTGTTTTTT. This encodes CASIQNTGELFF.

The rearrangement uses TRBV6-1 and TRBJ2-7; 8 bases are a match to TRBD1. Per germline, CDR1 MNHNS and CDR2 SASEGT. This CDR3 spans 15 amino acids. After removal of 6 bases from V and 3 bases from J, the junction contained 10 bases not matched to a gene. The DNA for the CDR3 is TGTGCCAGCAGCCGAGGACAGGGTGGGAACTACGAGCAGTACGTC. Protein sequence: CASSRGQGGNYEQYV.

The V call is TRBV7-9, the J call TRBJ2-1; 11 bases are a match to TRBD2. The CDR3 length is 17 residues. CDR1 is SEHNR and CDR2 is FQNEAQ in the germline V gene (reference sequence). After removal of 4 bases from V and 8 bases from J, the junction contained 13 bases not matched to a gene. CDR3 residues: CASSSGTSGRKFDEQFF. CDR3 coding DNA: TGTGCCAGCAGCTCCGGGACTAGCGGTCGGAAATTCGATGAGCAGTTCTTC.

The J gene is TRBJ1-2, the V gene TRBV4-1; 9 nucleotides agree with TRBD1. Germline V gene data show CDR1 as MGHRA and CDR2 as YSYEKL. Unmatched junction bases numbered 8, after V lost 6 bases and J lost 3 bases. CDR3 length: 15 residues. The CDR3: CASSQTGGEDYGYTF. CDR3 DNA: TGCGCCAGCAGTCAGACAGGGGGAGAGGACTATGGCTACACCTTC.

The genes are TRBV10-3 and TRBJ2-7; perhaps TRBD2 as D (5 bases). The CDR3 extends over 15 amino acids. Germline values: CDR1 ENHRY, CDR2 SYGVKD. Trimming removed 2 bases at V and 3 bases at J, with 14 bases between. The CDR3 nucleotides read TGTGCCATCAGTGAGACCCTAGGTAGCGACTACGAGCAGTACGTC. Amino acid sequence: CAISETLGSDYEQYV.

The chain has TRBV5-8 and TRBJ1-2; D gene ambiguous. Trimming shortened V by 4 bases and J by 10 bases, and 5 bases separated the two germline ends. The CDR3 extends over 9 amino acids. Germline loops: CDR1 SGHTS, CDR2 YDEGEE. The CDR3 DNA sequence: TGTGCCAGCAGCCTAAACTACACCTTC. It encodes CASSLNYTF.

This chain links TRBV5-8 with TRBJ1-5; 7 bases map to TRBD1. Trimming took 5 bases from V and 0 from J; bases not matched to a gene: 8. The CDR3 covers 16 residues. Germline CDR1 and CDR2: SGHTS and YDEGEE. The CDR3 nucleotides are TGTGCCAGCAGTCCCGTGACAGGGCCTAGCAATCAGCCCCAGCATTTT. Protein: CASSPVTGPSNQPQHF.

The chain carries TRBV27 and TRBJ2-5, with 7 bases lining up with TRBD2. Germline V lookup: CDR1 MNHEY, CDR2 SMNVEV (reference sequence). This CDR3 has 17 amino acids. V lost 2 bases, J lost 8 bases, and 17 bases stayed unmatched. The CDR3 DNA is TGTGCCAGCAGTTTACCAACAAGAGGGCAGCGGGGATACACCCAGTACTTC. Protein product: CASSLPTRGQRGYTQYF.

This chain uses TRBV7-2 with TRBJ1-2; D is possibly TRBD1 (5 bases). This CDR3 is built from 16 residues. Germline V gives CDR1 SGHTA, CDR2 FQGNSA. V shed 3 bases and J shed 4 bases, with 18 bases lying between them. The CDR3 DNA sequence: TGTGCCAGCAGCTTGGGGCAGGCTAGTGCCGGCTATGGCTACACCTTC. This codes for CASSLGQASAGYGYTF. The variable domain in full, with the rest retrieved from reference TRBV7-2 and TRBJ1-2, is GAGVSQSPSNKVTEKGKDVELRCDPISGHTALYWYRQSLGQGLEFLIYFQGNSAPDKSGLPSDRFSAERTGGSVSTLTIQRTQQEDSAVYLCASSLGQASAGYGYTFGSGTRLTVV.

CDR3 DNA: TGTGCCAGCTCACCACCGGCATCCGGAAACACCATATATTTT. Its protein product is CASSPPASGNTIYF. The rearrangement links TRBV18 to TRBJ1-3, with D hard to call. This CDR3 contains 14 residues. Trimming shortened V by 0 bases and J by 4 bases, and 7 bases separated the two germline ends. CDR1 KGHSH and CDR2 LQKENI come from the germline V gene. Supplemented by reference TRBV18 and TRBJ1-3, the full variable domain reads NAGVMQNPRHLVRRRGQEARLRCSPMKGHSHVYWYRQLPEEGLKFMVYLQKENIIDESGMPKERFSAEFPKEGPSILRIQQVVRGDSAAYFCASSPPASGNTIYFGEGSWLTVV.

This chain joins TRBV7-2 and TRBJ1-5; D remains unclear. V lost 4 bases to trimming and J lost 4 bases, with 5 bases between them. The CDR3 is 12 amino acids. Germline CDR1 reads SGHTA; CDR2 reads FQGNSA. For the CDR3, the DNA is TGTGCCAGCAGCTCCAGAAATCAGCCCCAGCATTTT. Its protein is CASSSRNQPQHF. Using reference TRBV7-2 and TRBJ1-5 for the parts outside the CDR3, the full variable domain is GAGVSQSPSNKVTEKGKDVELRCDPISGHTALYWYRQSLGQGLEFLIYFQGNSAPDKSGLPSDRFSAERTGGSVSTLTIQRTQQEDSAVYLCASSSRNQPQHFGDGTRLSIL.

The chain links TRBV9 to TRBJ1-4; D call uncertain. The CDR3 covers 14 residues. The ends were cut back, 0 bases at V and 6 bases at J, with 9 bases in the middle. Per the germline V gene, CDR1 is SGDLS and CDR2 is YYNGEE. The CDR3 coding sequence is TGTGCCAGCAGCGTAGAGGCCCTAGATGAAAAACTGTTTTTT. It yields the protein CASSVEALDEKLFF.

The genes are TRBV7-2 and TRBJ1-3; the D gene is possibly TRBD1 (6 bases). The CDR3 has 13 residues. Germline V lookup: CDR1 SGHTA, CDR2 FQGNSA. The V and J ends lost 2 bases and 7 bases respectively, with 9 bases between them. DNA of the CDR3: TGTGCCAGCAGCTTAAGGGGGTTGAACACCATATATTTT. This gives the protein CASSLRGLNTIYF.

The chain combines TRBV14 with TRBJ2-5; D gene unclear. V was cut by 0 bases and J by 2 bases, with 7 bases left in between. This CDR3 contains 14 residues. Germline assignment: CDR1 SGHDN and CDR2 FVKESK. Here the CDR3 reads CASSQETVQETQYF. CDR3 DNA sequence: TGTGCCAGCAGCCAAGAAACAGTTCAAGAGACCCAGTACTTC.

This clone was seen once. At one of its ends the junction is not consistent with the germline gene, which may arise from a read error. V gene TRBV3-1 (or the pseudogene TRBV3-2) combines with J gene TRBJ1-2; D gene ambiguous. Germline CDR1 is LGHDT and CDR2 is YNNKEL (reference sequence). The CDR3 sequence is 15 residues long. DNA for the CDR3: TGTGCCAGCAGCCCCCATGACCGTGCTAACTATGGCTACACCTTT. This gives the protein CASSPHDRANYGYTF.

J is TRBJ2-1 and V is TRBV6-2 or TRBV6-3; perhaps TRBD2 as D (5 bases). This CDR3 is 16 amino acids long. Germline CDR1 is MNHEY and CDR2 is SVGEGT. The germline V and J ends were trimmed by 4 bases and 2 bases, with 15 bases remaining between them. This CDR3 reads CASSSLAVTPYNEQFF. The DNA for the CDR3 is TGTGCCAGCAGTTCCCTAGCCGTCACCCCCTACAATGAGCAGTTCTTC.

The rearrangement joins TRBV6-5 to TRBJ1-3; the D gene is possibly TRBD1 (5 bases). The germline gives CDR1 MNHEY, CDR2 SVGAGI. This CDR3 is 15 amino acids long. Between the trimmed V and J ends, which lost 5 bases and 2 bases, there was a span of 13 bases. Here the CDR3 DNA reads TGTGCCAGCAGTAGGGGCCGAGAGGCTGGAAACACCATATATTTT. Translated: CASSRGREAGNTIYF.

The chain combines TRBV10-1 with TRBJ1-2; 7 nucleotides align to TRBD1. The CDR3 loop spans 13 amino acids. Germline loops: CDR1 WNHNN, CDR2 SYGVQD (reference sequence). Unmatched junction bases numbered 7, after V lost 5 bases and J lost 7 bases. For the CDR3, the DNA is TGCGCCAGCAGTCCTCGACAGGGAAGTGGCTACACCTTC. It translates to CASSPRQGSGYTF.

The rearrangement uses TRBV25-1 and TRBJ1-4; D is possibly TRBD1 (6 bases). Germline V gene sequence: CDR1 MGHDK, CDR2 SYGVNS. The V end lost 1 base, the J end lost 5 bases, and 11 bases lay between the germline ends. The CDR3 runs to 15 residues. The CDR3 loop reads CASSESGHLNEKLFF. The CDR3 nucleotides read TGTGCCAGCAGTGAATCGGGACACCTAAATGAAAAACTGTTTTTT.

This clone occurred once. The CDR3 DNA reads as TGTGCCAGCGAGTCGAACACTGAAGCTTTCTTT. Residues: CASESNTEAFF. V usage is TRBV6-5 and J usage is TRBJ1-1; D remains ambiguous. V dropped 8 bases and J dropped 1 base, with 5 bases sitting between them. Germline CDR1 is MNHEY and CDR2 is SVGAGI. The CDR3 extends over 11 amino acids.

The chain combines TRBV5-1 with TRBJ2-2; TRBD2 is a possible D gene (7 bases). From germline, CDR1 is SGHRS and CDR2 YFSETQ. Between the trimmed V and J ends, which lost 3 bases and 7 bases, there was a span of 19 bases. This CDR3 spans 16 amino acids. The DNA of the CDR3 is TGCGCCAGCAGCTCGGGGCAAAGGGGGGGCGTCGGGGAGCTGTTTTTT. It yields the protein CASSSGQRGGVGELFF.

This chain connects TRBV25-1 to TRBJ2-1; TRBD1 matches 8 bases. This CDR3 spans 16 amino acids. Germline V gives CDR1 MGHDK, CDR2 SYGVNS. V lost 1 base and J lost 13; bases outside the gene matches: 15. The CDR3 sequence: CASSEFGTGGPYRQFF. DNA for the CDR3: TGTGCCAGCAGTGAATTCGGGACAGGTGGGCCTTACCGACAGTTCTTC.

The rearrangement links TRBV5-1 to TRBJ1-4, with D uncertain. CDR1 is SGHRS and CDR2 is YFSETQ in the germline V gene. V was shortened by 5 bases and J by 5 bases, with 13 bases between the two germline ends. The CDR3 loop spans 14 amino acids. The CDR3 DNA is TGCGCCAGCAGTCGGGCGGGTGGGAATGAAAAACTGTTTTTT. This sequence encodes CASSRAGGNEKLFF.

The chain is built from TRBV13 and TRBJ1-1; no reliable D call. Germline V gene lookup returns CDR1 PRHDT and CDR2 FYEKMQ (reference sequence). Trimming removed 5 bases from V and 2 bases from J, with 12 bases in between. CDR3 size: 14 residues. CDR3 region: CASSLESGNTEAFF. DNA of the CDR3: TGTGCCAGCAGCCTAGAGAGCGGTAACACTGAAGCTTTCTTT.

The CDR3 DNA reads as TGCGCCAGCAGCTTGCTGTCCAGTGACCAAGAGACCCAGTACTTC. Translation: CASSLLSSDQETQYF. The chain uses TRBV5-1 and TRBJ2-5; D unresolved. The V gene's germline CDR1 is SGHRS and CDR2 YFSETQ. The CDR3 runs 15 residues. The V and J ends lost 1 base and 0 bases respectively, with 10 bases between them.

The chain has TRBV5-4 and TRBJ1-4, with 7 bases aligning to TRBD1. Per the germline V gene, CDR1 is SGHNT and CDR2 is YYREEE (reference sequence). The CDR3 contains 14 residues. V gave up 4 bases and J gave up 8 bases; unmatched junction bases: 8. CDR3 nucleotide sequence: TGTGCCAGCAGCCGTGGGGACAGTGGGGAAAAACTGTTTTTT. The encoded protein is CASSRGDSGEKLFF.

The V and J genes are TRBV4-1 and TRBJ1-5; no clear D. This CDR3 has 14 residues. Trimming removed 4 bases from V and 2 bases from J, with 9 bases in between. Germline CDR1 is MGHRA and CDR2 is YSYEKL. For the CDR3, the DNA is TGCGCCAGCAGCCCCCGAGTGGGCAATCAGCCCCAGCATTTT. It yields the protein CASSPRVGNQPQHF.

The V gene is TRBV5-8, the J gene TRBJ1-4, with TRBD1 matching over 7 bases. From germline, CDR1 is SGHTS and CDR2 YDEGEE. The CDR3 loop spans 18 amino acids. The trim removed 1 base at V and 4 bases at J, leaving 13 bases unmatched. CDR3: CASSLRILQTGFNEKLFF. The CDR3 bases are TGTGCCAGCAGCTTGAGAATCTTACAGACAGGGTTTAATGAAAAACTGTTTTTT.

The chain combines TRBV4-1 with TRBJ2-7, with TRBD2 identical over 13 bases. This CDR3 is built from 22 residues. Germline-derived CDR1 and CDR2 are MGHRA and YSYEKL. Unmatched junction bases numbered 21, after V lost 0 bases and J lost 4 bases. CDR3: CASSQEGDPGLAGTGLEYEQYV. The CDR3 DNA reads TGCGCCAGCAGCCAAGAGGGTGATCCGGGACTAGCGGGAACAGGGCTAGAGTACGAGCAGTACGTC.